These T cell receptor beta chains were read from a single sample in a study of tumor T cells in aggressive B-cell lymphoma. Only in-frame clones appear in the TCRdb table, and some are missing; sequencing was by immunoSEQ multiplex PCR. The data contain 9,300 or so clones, 85% of them singletons. The sequencing input was tumor tissue. The receptors were sampled from an adult with diffuse large B cell lymphoma. The CDR3 runs from the conserved cysteine through the conserved F or W. The D gene is left open where the match is weak. Only part of the rows carry a size: once, few, many, or a class if the clone is expanded.

d_call	clone_size	v_call	j_call	cdr3_nt	cdr3_aa
TRBD2	.	TRBV19	TRBJ2-1	TGTGCCAGTAGCTCGGCTGGCGGGAGGGTTTACAATGAGCAGTTCTTC	CASSSAGGRVYNEQFF
.	.	TRBV10-3	TRBJ2-3	TGTGCCATCAGCGAACAAAATACGCAGTATTTT	CAISEQNTQYF
TRBD1	.	TRBV30	TRBJ1-5	TGTGCCTGGAGTGTACGGAGCAGGGGGTTTAATCAGCCCCAGCATTTT	CAWSVRSRGFNQPQHF
TRBD1	.	TRBV18	TRBJ2-7	TGTGCCAGCTCATCCGGACAGGGCGAGCAGTACTTC	CASSSGQGEQYF
.	few	TRBV28	TRBJ1-3	TGTGCCAGCAGACAGGCCTCTGGAAACACCATATATTTT	CASRQASGNTIYF
.	.	TRBV6-6	TRBJ2-3	TGTGCCAGCAGAGGGGACTCCACAGATACGCAGTATTTT	CASRGDSTDTQYF
.	.	TRBV7-2	TRBJ1-1	TGTGCCAGCAGCTTAACTCACGAAGCTTTCTTT	CASSLTHEAFF
TRBD1	.	TRBV30	TRBJ1-2	TGTGCCTGGAGTAAAACAGGGGAGGCTAACTATGGCTACACCTTC	CAWSKTGEANYGYTF
TRBD2	.	TRBV6-5	TRBJ2-1	TGTGCCAGCAGTCACCCGACTAGCGGGAGGGCTGAGCAGTTCTTC	CASSHPTSGRAEQFF
.	.	TRBV9	TRBJ2-4	TGTGCCAGCAGCGCCCAGGGCGGCAAAAATATTCAGTACTTC	CASSAQGGKNIQYF
.	.	TRBV28	TRBJ2-7	TGTGCCAGCAGCGTGGAGTCCCTCTACGAGCAGTACTTC	CASSVESLYEQYF
.	once	TRBV6-7	TRBJ2-2	TGTGCCAGCAGTTACTCGTCGGCCAGGTCGAACACCGGGGAGCTGTTTTTT	CASSYSSARSNTGELFF
.	.	TRBV9	TRBJ2-1	TGTGCCAGCAGCGTTTTCGTTAACTCCTACAATGAGCAGTTCTTC	CASSVFVNSYNEQFF
TRBD2	.	TRBV9	TRBJ2-5	TGTGCCAGCAGCGGGGGACTAGCGGGGAAAGAGACCCAGTACTTC	CASSGGLAGKETQYF
.	.	TRBV27	TRBJ1-1	TGTGCCAGCAGTTTCGGTGGAGGGGAAGCTTTCTTT	CASSFGGGEAFF
.	.	TRBV28	TRBJ2-6	TGTGCCAGCAGTTTCGGTGGGGCCAACGTCCTGACTTTC	CASSFGGANVLTF
.	.	TRBV19	TRBJ2-3	TGTGCCAGTAGTCGTCCAGGCCGCCCCGGCACAGATACGCAGTATTTT	CASSRPGRPGTDTQYF
.	.	TRBV11-2	TRBJ2-1	TGTGCCAGCAGCTTAGGGCCCAGGGACAATGAGCAGTTCTTC	CASSLGPRDNEQFF
TRBD1	few	TRBV11-3	TRBJ1-2	TGTGCCAGCAGCTTAGCAGGGGGCTATGGCTACACCTTC	CASSLAGGYGYTF
TRBD1	.	TRBV5-4	TRBJ1-5	TGTGCCAGCAGCTCGTTTATAAGGACAGGTGACCGAGGACCCCAGCATTTT	CASSSFIRTGDRGPQHF
TRBD1	.	TRBV10-3	TRBJ1-1	TGTGCCATCAGAGAGACAGGGGCGAACACTGAAGCTTTCTTT	CAIRETGANTEAFF
TRBD2	.	TRBV18	TRBJ2-3	TGTGCCAGCTCACCCCCGTTCGCGGGAGAAGATACGCAGTATTTT	CASSPPFAGEDTQYF
.	.	TRBV28	TRBJ1-5	TGTGCCAGCAGTTTACCCGGAGGTCAGCCCCAGCATTTT	CASSLPGGQPQHF
.	once	TRBV9	TRBJ1-2	TGTGCCAGCAGCCCCGTCAGGGGCCGTTATGGCTACACCTTC	CASSPVRGRYGYTF
TRBD2	.	TRBV11-2	TRBJ2-5	TGTGCCAGCAGCTTGATTAGCGGGGTGGGCGCAGAGACCCAGTACTTC	CASSLISGVGAETQYF